These 15 T cell receptor beta chains came from one sample sequenced in a study of shared clonotypes between healthy human individuals. It was CD45RO-negative cells, positively selected for CCR7, that made up naive CD8 cells, with terminally differentiated effector memory CD45RA+ cells excluded. TCRdb's copy holds only in-frame clones and misses some; the assay was immunoSEQ multiplex PCR. The table has about 2.1 million clones, just under 95% seen once; the top ten hold less than 2%. Source material: naive CD8+ T cells from PBMCs. These receptor sequences come from a man younger than 30 in good health. Some clones in this sample may be carry-over from other donors' samples.

The rearrangement joins TRBV7-2 to TRBJ2-1; 10 bases agree with TRBD2. CDR3 length: 17 amino acids. Germline V CDR1 and CDR2: SGHTA, FQGNSA. The trim removed 5 bases at V and 7 bases at J, leaving 14 bases unmatched. CDR3 in DNA: TGTGCCAGCAGCCCAAGAAATATTCTAGCGGGAGTAAATGAGCAGTTCTTC. Its translation: CASSPRNILAGVNEQFF.

The gene calls are TRBV7-9 and TRBJ1-1; 7 nucleotides align to TRBD1. The junction had 15 bases not matched to a gene; V was cut back by 6 bases and J by 2 bases. Germline V lookup: CDR1 SEHNR, CDR2 FQNEAQ (reference sequence). The CDR3 is 17 amino acids. CDR3 in amino acids: CASSYQQGLFSNTEAFF. The CDR3 DNA sequence: TGTGCCAGCAGTTATCAACAGGGGCTTTTTTCAAACACTGAAGCTTTCTTT. Variable domain in full (rest from reference TRBV7-9 and TRBJ1-1): DTGVSQNPRHKITKRGQNVTFRCDPISEHNRLYWYRQTLGQGPEFLTYFQNEAQLEKSRLLSDRFSAERPKGSFSTLEIQRTEQGDSAMYLCASSYQQGLFSNTEAFFGQGTRLTVV.

CDR3 sequence: CASSSWGSGSGPPAQFF. The DNA for the CDR3 is TGTGCCAGCAGCTCCTGGGGCAGCGGGAGTGGACCTCCGGCGCAGTTCTTC. The genes are TRBV11-2 and TRBJ2-1, with 8 positions matching TRBD2. The CDR3 totals 17 residues. Trimming at V came to 4 bases and at J to 12 bases, leaving 20 bases not matched to a gene. Germline CDR1 is SGHAT and CDR2 is FQNNGV.

V is TRBV10-3 and J is TRBJ2-7; no reliable D call. Germline CDR1 reads ENHRY; CDR2 reads SYGVKD. Trimming removed 2 bases from V and 1 base from J, with 12 bases in between. The CDR3 spans 15 residues. The CDR3 region has the DNA TGTGCCATCAGTGAGGGGTTGACCACGTCCTACGAGCAGTACTTC. Its protein is CAISEGLTTSYEQYF.

This chain links TRBV10-3 with TRBJ2-7; 9 bases match TRBD2. V shed 6 bases, J shed 7 bases, and the junction held 10 bases outside the gene matches. The CDR3 is 14 residues long. The V gene's germline CDR1 is ENHRY and CDR2 SYGVKD. The CDR3 sequence: CAISERLAAWEQYF. CDR3 nucleotides: TGTGCCATCAGCGAGCGACTAGCGGCCTGGGAGCAGTACTTC.

This clone came up once. The chain joins TRBV6-5 to TRBJ1-2; D uncertain. This CDR3 region has 14 residues. Germline CDR1 reads MNHEY; CDR2 reads SVGAGI. The V end was cut by 2 bases, the J end by 2 bases, with 9 bases between. Here the CDR3 reads CASSYGRSNYGYTF. The CDR3, as DNA: TGTGCCAGCAGTTACGGCAGGTCCAACTATGGCTACACCTTC.

CDR3 coding DNA: TGTGCCAGCAGCCAAACTAGCGCCATAAGCTCCTACGAGCAGTACTTC. As protein: CASSQTSAISSYEQYF. This sequence joins TRBV6-6 and TRBJ2-7; TRBD2 matches 7 bases. The CDR3 consists of 16 residues. Germline CDR1 and CDR2: MNHNY and SVGAGI (reference sequence). V was pared by 6 bases and J by 0 bases, with 11 bases of the junction left unmatched.

CDR3 protein: CASRRDRAGANVLTF. The CDR3 DNA follows: TGTGCCAGCAGGCGCGACCGGGCTGGGGCCAACGTCCTGACTTTC. V is TRBV5-5 and J is TRBJ2-6; unclear D gene. The V gene lost 5 bases and the J gene lost 2 bases, with 11 bases spanning the gap. The CDR3 runs to 15 residues. The germline V gene has CDR1 SGHKS and CDR2 YYEKEE (reference sequence).

The chain is built from TRBV7-9 and TRBJ2-2, with 10 bases fitting TRBD2. The CDR3 is 18 amino acids. Per germline, CDR1 SEHNR and CDR2 FQNEAQ (reference sequence). The V segment lost 5 bases and the J segment 3 bases; nucleotides outside the gene matches: 12. For the CDR3, the DNA is TGTGCCAGCAGCACCACCCGATCGAGCGGGAGGGACACCGGGGAGCTGTTTTTT. It translates to CASSTTRSSGRDTGELFF.

This clone appeared a single time. This specimen includes other DNA sequences encoding the same CDR3. The CDR3 sequence: CASSYRNTIYF. For the CDR3, the DNA is TGTGCCAGCAGTTATCGAAACACCATATATTTT. V gene TRBV6-5 combines with J gene TRBJ1-3; D gene uncertain. V dropped 3 bases and J dropped 5 bases, with 2 bases sitting between them. Per the germline V gene, CDR1 is MNHEY and CDR2 is SVGAGI. This CDR3 contains 11 residues.

In this sample, this clone turned up a few times. J is TRBJ1-1 and V is TRBV27; D may be TRBD1 (5 bases). The V end lost 10 bases, the J end lost 1 base, and 19 bases lay between the germline ends. This CDR3 contains 15 residues. Looked up from germline, CDR1 is MNHEY and CDR2 is SMNVEV (reference sequence). In DNA form, the CDR3 reads TGTGCCACTTCGCCCCTGCGGGACGCGAACACTGAAGCTTTCTTT. Protein: CATSPLRDANTEAFF.

The V and J genes are TRBV9 and TRBJ2-2; 8 bases align to TRBD1. Unmatched junction bases numbered 5, after V lost 3 bases and J lost 7 bases. The CDR3 runs to 14 residues. The germline gives CDR1 SGDLS, CDR2 YYNGEE. The CDR3 sequence is CASSATGTGGELFF. CDR3 nucleotide sequence: TGTGCCAGCAGCGCAACCGGGACAGGCGGGGAGCTGTTTTTT.

Remarks on this clone: Distinct nucleotide sequences in the sample also encode this CDR3. The chain employs TRBV9 and TRBJ2-1, with 8 bases that match TRBD2. There are 14 residues in the CDR3. The germline V gene has CDR1 SGDLS and CDR2 YYNGEE. V was clipped by 5 bases and J by 2 bases; unmatched bases: 3. The CDR3 sequence: CASSTSGAYNEQFF. The CDR3 bases are TGTGCCAGCAGTACTAGCGGAGCCTACAATGAGCAGTTCTTC.

The V call is TRBV27, the J call TRBJ2-2; TRBD2 might be the D (5 bases). With 1 base removed from V and 2 bases from J, the gap between germline ends came to 11 bases. CDR1 and CDR2 from the germline V gene are MNHEY and SMNVEV (reference sequence). The CDR3 totals 16 residues. This chain's CDR3 is CASSLWYEGNTGELFF. CDR3 sequence (DNA): TGTGCCAGCAGTTTATGGTATGAGGGAAACACCGGGGAGCTGTTTTTT.

In regard to this clone: The same CDR3 also results from other DNA sequences found in this sample. V is TRBV9 and J is TRBJ1-1; 8 bases are a match to TRBD1. The CDR3 totals 13 residues. The V and J ends lost 3 bases and 5 bases, in that order; junction bases with no gene match: 3. The V gene's germline CDR1 is SGDLS and CDR2 YYNGEE. CDR3 nucleotides: TGTGCCAGCAGCGCAGGACAGGGAACTGAAGCTTTCTTT. Its translation is CASSAGQGTEAFF.